Sequencing of this T cell receptor beta chain was carried out in a study of T cells after yellow fever vaccination. For the study at large: SMART-Seq v4 Ultra Low Input served to prepare low-cell-number fractions. Whole-study results and caveats: A weaker secondary response peaked on day 5, the primary on day 15.

Researchers made TCR cDNA using 5'RACE template switching, and this step added a universal primer site and UMIs. TCRdb re-called the 5' RACE reads with MiXCR, one entry per CDR3 protein. The data contain over 45,000 distinct CDR3 sequences, around 6.9% of them singletons. V shed 4 bases, J shed 7 bases, and the junction held 10 bases outside the gene matches. The CDR3 has 16 residues. Germline values: CDR1 MGHRA, CDR2 YSYEKL. This clonotype was seen many times. Antigen: not known. The sequenced sample was CD8+ T cells sorted from PBMCs, obtained on the day of the first yellow fever vaccination. This TCR was recovered from a man aged 18-30 years who received the YFV17D yellow fever vaccine. The chain is built from TRBV4-1 and TRBJ2-1; 10 bases are shared with TRBD2. CDR3 region: CASSLQSGGANNEQFF. CDR3 coding DNA: TGCGCCAGCAGCCTTCAGAGCGGGGGGGCCAATAATGAGCAGTTCTTC.